The 16 T cell receptor beta chains below all came from one sample that was sequenced in a study of STAT5B mutations in CD4+ large granular lymphocyte leukemia. Repertoires were generated with immunoSEQ multiplex PCR, while TCRdb's copy carries only in-frame clones and drops some. The sample shows about 37,000 clones, nearly 90% of them seen only once. Sequencing used CD4+ T cells from blood buffy coats. These receptor sequences come from a human donor in good health.

The chain's CDR3 is CASSGFEEGEQFF. CDR3 in DNA: TGTGCCAGCAGTGGATTCGAGGAGGGTGAGCAGTTCTTC. The rearrangement joins TRBV2 to TRBJ2-1; perhaps TRBD2 as D (6 bases). Germline V lookup: CDR1 SNHLY, CDR2 FYNNEI. V was shortened by 4 bases and J by 9 bases, with 13 bases between the two germline ends. CDR3 length: 13 residues.

This clone was observed once. V gene TRBV7-2 combines with J gene TRBJ1-4; 9 positions match TRBD1. There are 15 residues in the CDR3. The trim removed 3 bases at V and 8 bases at J, leaving 7 bases unmatched. Germline V CDR1 and CDR2: SGHTA, FQGNSA. The CDR3 protein is CASSLETGGREKLFF. Here the CDR3 DNA reads TGTGCCAGCAGCTTGGAGACAGGGGGTCGGGAAAAACTGTTTTTT.

This chain uses TRBV28 with TRBJ1-5, with 8 bases matching TRBD1. Looked up from germline, CDR1 is MDHEN and CDR2 is SYDVKM. V lost 5 bases and J lost 1; bases outside the gene matches: 16. This CDR3 spans 19 amino acids. The DNA of the CDR3 is TGTGCCAGCAGTCCCGGGACAGGAGGAACGTTTACCAGCAATCAGCCCCAGCATTTT. This sequence encodes CASSPGTGGTFTSNQPQHF.

This chain uses TRBV28 with TRBJ2-5, with 11 bases aligning to TRBD2. The germline gives CDR1 MDHEN, CDR2 SYDVKM. The CDR3 totals 15 residues. Germline trimming cut 5 bases from V and 5 bases from J; bases unmatched to any gene: 7. Here the CDR3 reads CASSTLAGARETQYF. In DNA form, the CDR3 reads TGTGCCAGCAGTACACTAGCGGGAGCTAGGGAGACCCAGTACTTC.

The chain joins TRBV18 to TRBJ1-1; 7 bases are shared with TRBD1. The CDR3 is made up of 15 amino acids. CDR1 and CDR2 (germline): KGHSH, LQKENI. V was clipped by 0 bases and J by 3 bases; unmatched bases: 4. Written as DNA, the CDR3 is TGTGCCAGCTCACCACCGGCCACAGGGGACACTGAAGCTTTCTTT. Translation gives CASSPPATGDTEAFF.

V gene TRBV19 combines with J gene TRBJ1-5; D unclear. CDR3 length: 13 amino acids. The V and J ends lost 0 bases and 6 bases respectively, with 6 bases between them. Germline V gene sequence: CDR1 LNHDA, CDR2 SQIVND (reference sequence). DNA for the CDR3: TGTGCCAGTAGTATAGATCTTAGTCAGCCCCAGCATTTT. Translating it yields CASSIDLSQPQHF.

The chain links TRBV5-6 to TRBJ2-3; possibly TRBD1 or TRBD2 for D (5 bases each). The CDR3 spans 14 residues. The V and J ends lost 4 bases and 2 bases respectively, with 11 bases between them. The germline gives CDR1 SGHDT, CDR2 YYEEEE. CDR3: CASSLGPNTDTQYF. The CDR3 DNA is TGTGCCAGCAGCCTGGGACCAAACACAGATACGCAGTATTTT.

As regards this clone: A read error may account for a junction end that differs from germline. The CDR3 is CASSEGRGGGEQFF. The CDR3 DNA sequence: TGTGCCAGCAGCGAAGGTCGGGGCGGGGGTGAGCAGTTCTTC. This chain joins TRBV6-1 and TRBJ2-1; 7 bases agree with TRBD2. Per germline, CDR1 MNHNS and CDR2 SASEGT. The CDR3 totals 14 residues.

The V call is TRBV10-2, the J call TRBJ2-4; D is unclear. Trimming took 4 bases from V and 8 from J, leaving 12 bases between them. Germline CDR1 is WSHSY and CDR2 is SAAADI. The CDR3 is 13 amino acids. Written as DNA, the CDR3 is TGCGCCAGCAGTGGTCGGTATGCGGACATTCAGTACTTC. Its protein product is CASSGRYADIQYF.

This clone was seen only once. This rearrangement joins TRBV9 to TRBJ1-5; D is undetermined. The CDR3 covers 14 residues. Germline values: CDR1 SGDLS, CDR2 YYNGEE. V dropped 0 bases and J dropped 9 bases, with 13 bases sitting between them. DNA for the CDR3: TGTGCCAGCAGCGTAGTGGGCACCCAAGGGCCCCAGCATTTT. Its protein product is CASSVVGTQGPQHF.

The chain has TRBV28 and TRBJ1-1; perhaps TRBD1 as D (6 bases). Per germline, CDR1 MDHEN and CDR2 SYDVKM. The V end was cut by 2 bases, the J end by 10 bases, with 23 bases between. The CDR3 runs 16 residues. This CDR3 reads CASSLENPGQGDRAFF. The DNA for the CDR3 is TGTGCCAGCAGTTTAGAGAATCCGGGACAAGGGGATAGAGCTTTCTTT.

This chain connects TRBV19 to TRBJ2-5, with 8 bases matching TRBD1. V trimming: 3 bases; J trimming: 5 bases; junction bases outside the gene matches: 11. Germline CDR1 and CDR2: LNHDA and SQIVND (reference sequence). CDR3 length: 16 residues. The CDR3 nucleotides are TGTGCCAGTAGTATCGTGTCAGGGGGCCGCAGGGAGACCCAGTACTTC. Its translation: CASSIVSGGRRETQYF.

The rearrangement joins TRBV29-1 to TRBJ2-7; D unresolved. This CDR3 is 12 amino acids long. V was trimmed by 5 bases and J by 2 bases, leaving 10 bases between them. Germline V gene lookup returns CDR1 SQVTM and CDR2 ANQGSEA. The CDR3: CSVRLTTYEQYF. CDR3 in DNA: TGCAGCGTTCGACTTACCACCTACGAGCAGTACTTC.

This clone was observed a single time. This sequence joins TRBV7-7 and TRBJ2-6; 8 bases fit TRBD1. The germline gives CDR1 SSHAT, CDR2 FNYEAQ (reference sequence). The CDR3 contains 17 residues. V shed 1 base and J 3 bases; nucleotides not matched to a gene: 5. The CDR3 nucleotides are TGTGCCAGCAGCTTAGGGACAGGGAGTCTTGGGGCCAACGTCCTGACTTTC. Translated, it gives CASSLGTGSLGANVLTF.

The chain employs TRBV7-2 and TRBJ2-7; TRBD2 aligns across 10 bases. V was clipped by 5 bases and J by 1 base; unmatched bases: 8. From germline, CDR1 is SGHTA and CDR2 FQGNSA. The CDR3 has 16 amino acids. CDR3 in DNA: TGTGCCAGCAGCGTCGCCGGGACTAGCGCTTCCTACGAGCAGTACTTC. Translated: CASSVAGTSASYEQYF.

The chain recombines TRBV28 with TRBJ2-5; D call uncertain. Germline V lookup: CDR1 MDHEN, CDR2 SYDVKM. V was trimmed by 2 bases and J by 4 bases, leaving 8 bases between them. This CDR3 comprises 13 residues. The CDR3 sequence: CASSLRLGETQYF. In DNA, the CDR3 is TGTGCCAGCAGTTTACGTTTGGGAGAGACCCAGTACTTC. Filled out from reference TRBV28 and TRBJ2-5, the complete variable domain reads DVKVTQSSRYLVKRTGEKVFLECVQDMDHENMFWYRQDPGLGLRLIYFSYDVKMKEKGDIPEGYSVSREKKERFSLILESASTNQTSMYLCASSLRLGETQYFGPGTRLLVL.